The clone carrying this TCR beta chain was recorded only once. Its target is unknown. The data stem from a study of T cell responses to AZD1222 COVID-19 vaccine. Overall study findings and caveats: The sample set comprised mostly white British donors with more females, and clonal diversity was possibly underestimated. Only a handful of AZD1222 recipients, roughly six in all, had baseline seropositivity. Distributed over spike, vaccine-associated CD4 TCRs predominated at 160-218 and 743-854.

The data were produced by immunoSEQ multiplex PCR, yet TCRdb's version contains in-frame clones alone and is incomplete. The sample lists 95,000 to 150,000 clones, about 90% occurring once. The V gene's germline CDR1 is SGHKS and CDR2 YYEKEE (reference sequence). CDR3 length: 14 residues. Trimming cost V 6 bases and J 7 bases; bases outside gene matches: 8. This sequence was found in an adult in good health. The V call is TRBV5-5, the J call TRBJ1-2; 11 bases are a match to TRBD1. The sequencing used peripheral blood, collected on day 0 of AZD1222 vaccination. CDR3 sequence reads: CASTTGQGAGGYTF. DNA of the CDR3: TGTGCCAGCACCACCGGACAGGGGGCGGGTGGCTACACCTTC.